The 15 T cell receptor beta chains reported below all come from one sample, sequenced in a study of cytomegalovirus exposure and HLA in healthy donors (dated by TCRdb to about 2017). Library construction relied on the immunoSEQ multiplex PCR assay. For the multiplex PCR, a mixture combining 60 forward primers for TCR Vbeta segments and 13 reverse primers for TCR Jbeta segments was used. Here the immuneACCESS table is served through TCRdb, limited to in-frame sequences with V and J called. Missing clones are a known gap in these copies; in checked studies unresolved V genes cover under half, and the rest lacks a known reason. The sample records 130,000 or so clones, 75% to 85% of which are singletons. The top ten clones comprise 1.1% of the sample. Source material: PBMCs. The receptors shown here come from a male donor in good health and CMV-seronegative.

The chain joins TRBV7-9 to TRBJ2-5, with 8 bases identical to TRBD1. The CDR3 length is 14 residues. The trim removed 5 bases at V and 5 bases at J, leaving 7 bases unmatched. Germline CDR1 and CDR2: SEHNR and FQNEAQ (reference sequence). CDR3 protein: CASSIGQGVETQYF. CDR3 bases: TGTGCCAGCAGCATCGGACAGGGAGTGGAGACCCAGTACTTC.

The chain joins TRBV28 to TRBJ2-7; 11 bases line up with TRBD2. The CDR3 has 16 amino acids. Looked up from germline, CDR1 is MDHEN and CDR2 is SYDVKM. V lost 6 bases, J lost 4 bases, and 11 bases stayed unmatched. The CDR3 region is CASSIPTSGGSYEQYF. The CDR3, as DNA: TGTGCCAGCAGCATCCCCACTAGCGGGGGATCTTACGAGCAGTACTTC.

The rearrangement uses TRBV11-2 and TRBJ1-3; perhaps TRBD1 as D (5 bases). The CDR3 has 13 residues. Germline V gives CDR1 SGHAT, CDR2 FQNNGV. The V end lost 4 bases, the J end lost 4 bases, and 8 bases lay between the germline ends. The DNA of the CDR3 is TGTGCCAGCAGCTCCAGGGTAGGAAACACCATATATTTT. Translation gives CASSSRVGNTIYF.

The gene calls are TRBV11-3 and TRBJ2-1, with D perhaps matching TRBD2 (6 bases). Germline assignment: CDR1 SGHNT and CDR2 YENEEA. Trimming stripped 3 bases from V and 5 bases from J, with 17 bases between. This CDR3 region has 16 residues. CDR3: CASSFKGAGTHNEQFF. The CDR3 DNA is TGTGCCAGCAGCTTTAAAGGGGCGGGGACCCACAATGAGCAGTTCTTC.

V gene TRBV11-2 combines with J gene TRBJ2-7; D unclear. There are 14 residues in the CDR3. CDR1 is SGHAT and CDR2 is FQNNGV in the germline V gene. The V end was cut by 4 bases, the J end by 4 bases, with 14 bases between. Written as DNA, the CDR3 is TGTGCCAGCAGCTCGACACGGCCCGGTTACGAGCAGTACTTC. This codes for CASSSTRPGYEQYF.

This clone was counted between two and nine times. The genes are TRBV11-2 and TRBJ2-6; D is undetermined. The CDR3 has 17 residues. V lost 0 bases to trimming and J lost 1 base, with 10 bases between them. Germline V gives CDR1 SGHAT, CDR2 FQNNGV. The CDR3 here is CASSLDLLRSGANVLTF. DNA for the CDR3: TGTGCCAGCAGCTTAGATCTCTTGCGGTCTGGGGCCAACGTCCTGACTTTC.

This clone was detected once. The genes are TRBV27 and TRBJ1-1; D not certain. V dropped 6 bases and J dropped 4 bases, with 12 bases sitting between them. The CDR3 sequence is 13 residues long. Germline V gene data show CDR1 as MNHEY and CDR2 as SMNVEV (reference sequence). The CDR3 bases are TGTGCCAGCAGGAGGCCCCCGGGCACTGAAGCTTTCTTT. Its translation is CASRRPPGTEAFF.

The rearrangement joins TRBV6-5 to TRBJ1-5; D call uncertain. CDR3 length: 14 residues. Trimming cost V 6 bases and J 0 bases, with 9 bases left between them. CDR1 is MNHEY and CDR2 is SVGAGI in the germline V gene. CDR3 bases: TGTGCCAGCAGGAGTAGGAGTAGCAATCAGCCCCAGCATTTT. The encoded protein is CASRSRSSNQPQHF.

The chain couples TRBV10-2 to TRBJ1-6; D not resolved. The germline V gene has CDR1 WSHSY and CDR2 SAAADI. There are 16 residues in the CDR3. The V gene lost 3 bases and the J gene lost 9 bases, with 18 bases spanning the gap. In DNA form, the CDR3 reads TGCGCCAGCAGTGATGGGGAGGGTTGGGAAATTTCACCCCTCCACTTT. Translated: CASSDGEGWEISPLHF.

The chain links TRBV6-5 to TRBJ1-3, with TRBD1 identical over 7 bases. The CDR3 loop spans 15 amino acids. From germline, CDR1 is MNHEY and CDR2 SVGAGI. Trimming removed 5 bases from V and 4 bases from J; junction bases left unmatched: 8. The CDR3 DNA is TGTGCCAGCAGTCCCGACAGGGAGTGGGGAAACACCATATATTTT. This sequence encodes CASSPDREWGNTIYF.

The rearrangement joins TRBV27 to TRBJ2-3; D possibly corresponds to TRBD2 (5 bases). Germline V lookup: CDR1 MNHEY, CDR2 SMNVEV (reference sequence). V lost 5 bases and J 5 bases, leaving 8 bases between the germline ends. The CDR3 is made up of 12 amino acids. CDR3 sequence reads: CASSVGGDTQYF. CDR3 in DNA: TGTGCCAGCAGTGTAGGAGGAGATACGCAGTATTTT.

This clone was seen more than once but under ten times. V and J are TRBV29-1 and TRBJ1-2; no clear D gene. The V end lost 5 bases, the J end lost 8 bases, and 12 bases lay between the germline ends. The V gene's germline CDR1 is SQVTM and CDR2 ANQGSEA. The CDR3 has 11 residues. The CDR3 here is CSVNIGGGYTF. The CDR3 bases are TGCAGCGTTAACATCGGCGGGGGCTACACCTTC.

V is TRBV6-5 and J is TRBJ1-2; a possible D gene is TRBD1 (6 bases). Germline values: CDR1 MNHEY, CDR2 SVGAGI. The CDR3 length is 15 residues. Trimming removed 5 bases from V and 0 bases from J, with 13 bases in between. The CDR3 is CASSHDRTTNYGYTF. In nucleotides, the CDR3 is TGTGCCAGCAGTCACGACAGGACCACTAACTATGGCTACACCTTC.

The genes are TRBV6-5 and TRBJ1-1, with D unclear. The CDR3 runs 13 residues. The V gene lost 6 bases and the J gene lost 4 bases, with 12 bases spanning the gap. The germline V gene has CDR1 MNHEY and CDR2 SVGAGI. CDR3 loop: CASSPFEGTEAFF. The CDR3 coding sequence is TGTGCCAGCAGCCCCTTCGAGGGCACTGAAGCTTTCTTT.

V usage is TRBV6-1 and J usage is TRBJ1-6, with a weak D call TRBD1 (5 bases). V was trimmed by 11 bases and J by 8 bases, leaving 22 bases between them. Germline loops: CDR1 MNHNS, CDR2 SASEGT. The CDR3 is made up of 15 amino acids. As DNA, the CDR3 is TGTGCCTCCAGCTGGGGAGGGGTGGGCGATTCACCCCTCCACTTT. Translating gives CASSWGGVGDSPLHF.